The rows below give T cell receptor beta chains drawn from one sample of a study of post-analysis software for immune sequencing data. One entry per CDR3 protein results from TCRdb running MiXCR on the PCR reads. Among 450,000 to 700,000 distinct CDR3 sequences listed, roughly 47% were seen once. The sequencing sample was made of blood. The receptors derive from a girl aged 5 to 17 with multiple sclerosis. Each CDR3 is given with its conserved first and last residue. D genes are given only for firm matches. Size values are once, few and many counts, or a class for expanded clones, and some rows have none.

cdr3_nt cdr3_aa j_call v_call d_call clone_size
TGTGCCAGCAGTTTCCGGGACCCAAACTCCTACGAGCAGTACTTC CASSFRDPNSYEQYF TRBJ2-7 TRBV12-3/TRBV12-4 NA few
TGTGCCAGCAGCCCCAGGGGGGACAGCTGGGGCTACACCTTC CASSPRGDSWGYTF TRBJ1-2 TRBV3-1 TRBD1 NA
TGCAGCGTTGAGACTAGCGGTAGCACAGATACGCAGTATTTT CSVETSGSTDTQYF TRBJ2-3 TRBV29-1 TRBD2 few
TGCGCCAGCAGCCGCATAGTCGGGGACTCACTCACAGATACGCAGTATTTT CASSRIVGDSLTDTQYF TRBJ2-3 TRBV5-1 NA few
TGCAGTGCTAGTTCCCCTGACGGGGGAAGCTACAATGAGCAGTTCTTC CSASSPDGGSYNEQFF TRBJ2-1 TRBV20-1 NA many
TGTGCCAGCAGTGACAGGGTATCCCTGTTTTTT CASSDRVSLFF TRBJ1-4 TRBV27 TRBD1 NA
TGTGCCAGCAGTTACCTTGGACTAGCGGGTGAGCAGTACTTC CASSYLGLAGEQYF TRBJ2-7 TRBV6-2/TRBV6-3 TRBD2 few
TGCAGTGCTAGAGTAGGGGTTATCGGGGAGCTGTTTTTT CSARVGVIGELFF TRBJ2-2 TRBV20-1 NA NA
TGTGCCAGCAGCTCCTCGGACAGGGCCTCCACAGATACGCAGTATTTT CASSSSDRASTDTQYF TRBJ2-3 TRBV7-9 TRBD1 NA
TGCAGCACCAGGGACAGACGCACAGATACGCAGTATTTT CSTRDRRTDTQYF TRBJ2-3 TRBV29-1 TRBD1 NA
TGCAGTGCTATGACGGGAGCCCTGCAAGAGACCCAGTACTTC CSAMTGALQETQYF TRBJ2-5 TRBV20-1 NA NA